The 30 T cell receptor beta chains in this list originate from one sample, sequenced in a study of blood T cell repertoires in COVID-19. Assay: immunoSEQ multiplex PCR; the TCRdb copy retains only in-frame clones and omits some. The table records 150,000 to 200,000 clones, 70% to 85% of them present only once. Source material: peripheral blood. Source of these receptors: a young woman with acute or convalescent COVID-19.

This chain connects TRBV7-2 to TRBJ2-7, with TRBD1 matching 9 bases. V shed 2 bases, J shed 3 bases, and the junction held 2 bases outside the gene matches. CDR3 length equals 14 residues. Germline-derived CDR1 and CDR2 are SGHTA and FQGNSA. CDR3 coding DNA: TGTGCCAGCAGCTTACGACAGGGGGGCTACGAGCAGTACTTC. Translated, it gives CASSLRQGGYEQYF.

This clone was seen a few times. This rearrangement joins TRBV11-2 to TRBJ2-2, with 15 bases that match TRBD2. V lost 5 bases to trimming and J lost 5 bases; unmatched junction nucleotides: 3. CDR1 is SGHAT and CDR2 is FQNNGV in the germline V gene. The CDR3 runs to 16 residues. The CDR3 sequence: CASSAGLAGGTGELFF. CDR3 bases: TGTGCCAGCAGCGCGGGACTAGCGGGAGGAACCGGGGAGCTGTTTTTT.

The chain couples TRBV2 to TRBJ2-7; 9 positions match TRBD1. V shed 9 bases, J shed 6 bases, and the junction held 9 bases outside the gene matches. The germline V gene encodes CDR1 SNHLY and CDR2 FYNNEI. CDR3 length: 13 amino acids. Here the CDR3 reads CARYTGTGTEQYF. For the CDR3, the DNA is TGTGCCAGATATACCGGGACAGGGACCGAGCAGTACTTC. Looking up the rest from reference TRBV2 and TRBJ2-7 gives the full variable domain: EPEVTQTPSHQVTQMGQEVILRCVPISNHLYFYWYRQILGQKVEFLVSFYNNEISEKSEIFDDQFSVERPDGSNFTLKIRSTKLEDSAMYFCARYTGTGTEQYFGPGTRLTVT.

This clone was recorded only once. The V gene is TRBV15, the J gene TRBJ1-1, with D unclear. The CDR3 is 17 amino acids. Germline values: CDR1 LNHNV, CDR2 YYDKDF (reference sequence). Between the trimmed V and J ends, which lost 1 base and 0 bases, there was a span of 15 bases. CDR3 DNA sequence: TGTGCCACCAGCAGAGGACTATGGGCAACGATGAACACTGAAGCTTTCTTT. Residues: CATSRGLWATMNTEAFF. The whole variable domain, remainder taken from reference TRBV15 and TRBJ1-1, is DAMVIQNPRYQVTQFGKPVTLSCSQTLNHNVMYWYQQKSSQAPKLLFHYYDKDFNNEADTPDNFQSRRPNTSFCFLDIRSPGLGDTAMYLCATSRGLWATMNTEAFFGQGTRLTVV.

The chain carries TRBV13 and TRBJ2-5; D gene uncertain. Germline V gene sequence: CDR1 PRHDT, CDR2 FYEKMQ (reference sequence). This CDR3 spans 14 amino acids. Trimming shortened V by 2 bases and J by 0 bases, and 7 bases separated the two germline ends. The CDR3 region has the DNA TGTGCCAGCAGCTTAAATACGGACCAAGAGACCCAGTACTTC. It translates to CASSLNTDQETQYF.

This clone was detected only once. The rearrangement joins TRBV21-1 to TRBJ2-5; the table's D call TRBD2 went unverified against the DNA. TRBV21-1 is a pseudogene segment. This CDR3 has 17 amino acids. CDR3 nucleotides: TGTGCCAGCATCACCGGGACTAGCGGGAGGGCACGGGAGACCCAGTACTTC. It encodes CASITGTSGRARETQYF.

The chain combines TRBV27 with TRBJ2-5; D might be TRBD2 (7 bases). Germline V gene sequence: CDR1 MNHEY, CDR2 SMNVEV (reference sequence). With 8 bases removed from V and 4 bases from J, the gap between germline ends came to 20 bases. This CDR3 has 15 amino acids. The CDR3 loop reads CASPSFRGALETQYF. CDR3 in DNA: TGTGCCAGCCCCTCATTTCGGGGGGCTTTAGAGACCCAGTACTTC.

This sequence joins TRBV3-1 (or the pseudogene TRBV3-2) and TRBJ1-2; 10 bases line up with TRBD1. The CDR3 totals 18 residues. V trimming: 4 bases; J trimming: 4 bases; junction bases outside the gene matches: 15. The germline CDR1 and CDR2 sequences are LGHDT and YNNKEL (reference sequence). This CDR3 is CASSRPTHGTGEFYGYTF. Here the CDR3 DNA reads TGTGCCAGCAGCCGCCCTACCCACGGGACAGGGGAATTCTATGGCTACACCTTC.

The chain recombines TRBV28 with TRBJ2-7; 9 nucleotides match TRBD1. The CDR3 sequence is 13 residues long. Per germline, CDR1 MDHEN and CDR2 SYDVKM. J was trimmed by 3 bases and V by 7 bases; bases with no gene match: 4. In DNA form, the CDR3 reads TGTGCCAGCACCCAGGACAGGGGCTACGAGCAGTACTTC. It codes for CASTQDRGYEQYF.

This clone came up a few times. The genes are TRBV5-1 and TRBJ2-1, with 9 bases fitting TRBD2. J was trimmed by 6 bases and V by 1 base; bases with no gene match: 11. This CDR3 has 17 residues. Germline assignment: CDR1 SGHRS and CDR2 YFSETQ. In DNA form, the CDR3 reads TGCGCCAGCAGCTTGTGGGCTAGCGGGGTCATAGGCAATGAGCAGTTCTTC. It is translated as CASSLWASGVIGNEQFF.

The chain recombines TRBV7-3 with TRBJ2-7, with D possibly being TRBD1 (6 bases). V was cut by 1 base and J by 2 bases, with 12 bases left in between. The CDR3 is made up of 15 amino acids. In germline, CDR1 is SGHTA, CDR2 FQGTGA. The CDR3 bases are TGTGCCAGCAGCTTAAGCCCAGGGGAGCCCTACGAGCAGTACTTC. This codes for CASSLSPGEPYEQYF.

The chain links TRBV12-3 or TRBV12-4 to TRBJ1-2; D is perhaps TRBD1 (5 bases). Trimming took off 6 bases at V and 5 bases at J, with 10 bases between the two ends. There are 12 residues in the CDR3. CDR3 loop: CASSRARYGYTF. DNA of the CDR3: TGTGCCAGCAGCAGGGCGCGGTATGGCTACACCTTC.

The CDR3 DNA sequence: TGTGCCAGCAGGGCCCAGGGGGCTACCCGATTCTATGGCTACACCTTC. It encodes CASRAQGATRFYGYTF. The chain combines TRBV28 with TRBJ1-2; 8 bases are a match to TRBD1. V shed 6 bases and J 4 bases; nucleotides not matched to a gene: 13. Germline V lookup: CDR1 MDHEN, CDR2 SYDVKM. The CDR3 is made up of 16 amino acids.

The V gene is TRBV18, the J gene TRBJ1-2, with 7 positions matching TRBD1. The CDR3 runs 15 residues. From germline, CDR1 is KGHSH and CDR2 LQKENI. Trimming took 2 bases from V and 2 from J; bases not matched to a gene: 5. Here the CDR3 reads CASSPTGTENYGYTF. The CDR3, as DNA: TGTGCCAGCTCACCAACCGGGACAGAGAACTATGGCTACACCTTC.

The chain carries TRBV5-1 and TRBJ2-2, with 15 bases fitting TRBD2. CDR1 is SGHRS, CDR2 YFSETQ, per germline. The junction had 6 bases not matched to a gene; V was cut back by 3 bases and J by 3 bases. This CDR3 is 18 amino acids long. CDR3 in amino acids: CASSSGLAGGKDTGELFF. The CDR3 DNA reads TGCGCCAGCAGCTCGGGACTAGCGGGAGGAAAGGACACCGGGGAGCTGTTTTTT.

The chain uses TRBV5-1 and TRBJ2-1, with TRBD2 matching 7 bases. Germline lookup yields CDR1 SGHRS and CDR2 YFSETQ. The CDR3 consists of 13 residues. The V gene end was trimmed by 7 bases and the J gene end by 4 bases; junction bases not matched to a gene: 5. This chain's CDR3 is CASQVSGYNEQFF. The CDR3 DNA reads TGCGCCAGCCAGGTTAGCGGGTACAATGAGCAGTTCTTC.

This chain links TRBV5-6 with TRBJ2-1; tentative D call: TRBD2 (6 bases). The CDR3 length is 17 residues. Trimming removed 2 bases from V and 4 bases from J, with 19 bases in between. Germline CDR1 SGHDT, CDR2 YYEEEE. The CDR3 DNA sequence: TGTGCCAGCAGCTTCCGTTTCGGGCAAGGACTATACAATGAGCAGTTCTTC. Translated, it gives CASSFRFGQGLYNEQFF.

The V call is TRBV9, the J call TRBJ2-1; 9 nucleotides agree with TRBD2. CDR1 and CDR2 (germline): SGDLS, YYNGEE. This CDR3 region has 16 residues. V lost 5 bases to trimming and J lost 4 bases; unmatched junction nucleotides: 10. As DNA, the CDR3 is TGTGCCAGCAGGGATACCGCGGGAGGGCCATACAATGAGCAGTTCTTC. Amino acids: CASRDTAGGPYNEQFF.

The V gene is TRBV27, the J gene TRBJ1-5; D gene ambiguous. Trimming left V 5 bases short and J 6 bases short, with 8 bases between. The germline V gene has CDR1 MNHEY and CDR2 SMNVEV (reference sequence). The CDR3 consists of 12 residues. As DNA, the CDR3 is TGTGCCAGCAGTCCCACCGGTCAGCCCCAGCATTTT. Its protein product is CASSPTGQPQHF.

This chain joins TRBV25-1 and TRBJ2-1; tentatively, D is TRBD2 (5 bases). Germline CDR1 is MGHDK and CDR2 is SYGVNS. The CDR3 extends over 15 amino acids. V was pared by 4 bases and J by 0 bases, with 10 bases between. This CDR3 is CASSVSGISYNEQFF. The CDR3 region has the DNA TGTGCCAGCAGTGTCTCCGGGATCTCCTACAATGAGCAGTTCTTC.

The V and J genes are TRBV4-1 and TRBJ2-3; 8 bases line up with TRBD1. Germline V gene data show CDR1 as MGHRA and CDR2 as YSYEKL. V dropped 2 bases and J dropped 5; count of bases not matched to a gene: 6. There are 15 residues in the CDR3. CDR3 nucleotide sequence: TGCGCCAGCAGCCAATACCAGGGGGCAGGAGATACGCAGTATTTT. Translating it yields CASSQYQGAGDTQYF.

V usage is TRBV9 and J usage is TRBJ1-3; D unclear. This CDR3 has 13 amino acids. Between the trimmed V and J ends, which lost 2 bases and 4 bases, there was a span of 7 bases. CDR1 is SGDLS, CDR2 YYNGEE, per germline. In DNA, the CDR3 is TGTGCCAGCAGCGTGACAACCGGAAACACCATATATTTT. Translating it yields CASSVTTGNTIYF.

This chain links TRBV7-2 with TRBJ1-2; TRBD1 aligns across 10 bases. This CDR3 region has 16 residues. Germline values: CDR1 SGHTA, CDR2 FQGNSA. The V segment lost 5 bases and the J segment 0 bases; nucleotides outside the gene matches: 6. The CDR3 DNA sequence: TGTGCCAGCAGCGAGGGACAGGGGCCGGCTAACTATGGCTACACCTTC. Translating it yields CASSEGQGPANYGYTF.

Regarding this clone: In the same sample, other DNA sequences code for this CDR3. The chain combines TRBV20-1 with TRBJ1-5; tentative D call: TRBD1 (6 bases). CDR3 length: 12 residues. Per germline, CDR1 DFQATT and CDR2 SNEGSKA (reference sequence). V was shortened by 3 bases and J by 5 bases, with 8 bases between the two germline ends. The CDR3 nucleotides are TGCAGTGCTAGTGACAGGTATCAGCCCCAGCATTTT. Encoded protein: CSASDRYQPQHF.

This clone occurred once. The chain combines TRBV5-4 with TRBJ2-7; the match to TRBD2 covers 10 bases. CDR1 and CDR2 (germline): SGHNT, YYREEE (reference sequence). V gave up 3 bases and J gave up 0 bases; unmatched junction bases: 3. The CDR3 is 15 amino acids. The DNA for the CDR3 is TGTGCCAGCAGCTCAAAGCGGGAGGGCTCCTACGAGCAGTACTTC. It is translated as CASSSKREGSYEQYF.

V usage is TRBV27 and J usage is TRBJ2-7, with TRBD2 as a possible D gene (6 bases). Germline values: CDR1 MNHEY, CDR2 SMNVEV (reference sequence). Trimming stripped 6 bases from V and 3 bases from J, with 21 bases between. CDR3 length equals 16 residues. CDR3 residues: CASRDQSSGRFYEQYF. The CDR3 region has the DNA TGTGCCAGCAGGGACCAGAGTAGCGGACGGTTCTACGAGCAGTACTTC.

The V gene is TRBV14, the J gene TRBJ2-1; 13 bases map to TRBD2. The junction had 6 bases not matched to a gene; V was cut back by 6 bases and J by 7 bases. Germline-derived CDR1 and CDR2 are SGHDN and FVKESK. This CDR3 spans 15 amino acids. CDR3 sequence (DNA): TGTGCCAGCAGGCCTACTAGCGGGGGGGGAAATGAGCAGTTCTTC. Residues: CASRPTSGGGNEQFF.

The V call is TRBV27, the J call TRBJ2-4; the match to TRBD1 covers 7 bases. CDR3 length equals 18 residues. CDR1 and CDR2 from the germline V gene are MNHEY and SMNVEV (reference sequence). Trimming cost V 6 bases and J 0 bases; bases outside gene matches: 14. The CDR3 nucleotides read TGTGCCAGCAGCCCCGGGACAGTGACCCCCCTAGCCAAAAACATTCAGTACTTC. This translates into CASSPGTVTPLAKNIQYF.

This chain uses TRBV3-1 (or the pseudogene TRBV3-2) with TRBJ2-1, with D unclear. Trimming pared 6 bases from V and 0 bases from J, leaving 12 bases between. The CDR3 length is 15 residues. Germline CDR1 is LGHDT and CDR2 is YNNKEL (reference sequence). The CDR3 is CASSPLPYSYNEQFF. CDR3 coding DNA: TGTGCCAGCAGTCCTCTCCCTTACTCCTACAATGAGCAGTTCTTC.

This chain's CDR3 is CAPPCWEAGGSLETQYF. In nucleotides, the CDR3 is TGTGCCCCACCCTGCTGGGAAGCGGGAGGGAGCTTGGAGACCCAGTACTTC. The J gene is TRBJ2-5, the V gene TRBV19; 10 nucleotides agree with TRBD2. The CDR3 contains 17 residues. The germline V gene encodes CDR1 LNHDA and CDR2 SQIVND (reference sequence). J gave up 5 bases and V 11 bases, and 20 bases lay outside the gene matches.